This T cell receptor (beta chain) was sequenced in a study of metastatic and nonmetastatic thyroid tumors. Patients were all untreated before their thyroid surgery. MiXCR reprocessed the PCR reads for TCRdb. The sample consists of roughly 50,000 clones, around 21% of them appearing once. V lost 5 bases to trimming and J lost 6 bases; unmatched junction nucleotides: 15. Germline V gives CDR1 LGHDT, CDR2 YNNKEL (reference sequence). This CDR3 region has 17 residues. Sequenced input: blood. J is TRBJ2-1 and V is TRBV3-1; 8 positions match TRBD2. This clonotype was obtained from a male donor with papillary thyroid cancer or a benign thyroid nodule (not recorded which). Some clones in this sample may be carry-over from other donors' samples. In DNA form, the CDR3 reads TGTGCCAGCAGCTCTATTAAAGCGGGGGAATTTGGCAATGAGCAGTTCTTC. Translated: CASSSIKAGEFGNEQFF.